These 25 T cell receptor beta chains share one sample of origin, sequenced in a study of blood T cell repertoires in COVID-19. Data came from immunoSEQ multiplex PCR; TCRdb stores just in-frame clones and leaves some out. The data contain under 200,000 clones, roughly 80% of them singletons. The sequenced sample was peripheral blood. The origin of the receptors is a man aged 60-69 years with acute or convalescent COVID-19.

This chain joins TRBV6-1 and TRBJ2-5; D perhaps matches TRBD2 (5 bases). V was trimmed by 2 bases and J by 5 bases, leaving 15 bases between them. From germline, CDR1 is MNHNS and CDR2 SASEGT. This CDR3 region has 15 residues. CDR3 nucleotide sequence: TGTGCCAGCAGTGAATCTGGCGGGTTCGGGGAGACCCAGTACTTC. This codes for CASSESGGFGETQYF.

The chain combines TRBV7-9 with TRBJ2-4, with D possibly TRBD1 on 7 matching bases. The V and J ends lost 5 bases and 8 bases respectively, with 10 bases between them. The CDR3 has 12 residues. Germline CDR1 and CDR2: SEHNR and FQNEAQ (reference sequence). DNA for the CDR3: TGTGCCAGCAGCCAGGGGGAGGACATTCAGTACTTC. Translation: CASSQGEDIQYF.

The rearrangement joins TRBV14 to TRBJ2-1; 9 nucleotides line up with TRBD1. J was trimmed by 3 bases and V by 3 bases; bases with no gene match: 9. CDR3 length: 17 amino acids. Germline-derived CDR1 and CDR2 are SGHDN and FVKESK. CDR3 amino acids: CASSQGQGLLRYNEQFF. The CDR3 DNA follows: TGTGCCAGCAGCCAGGGACAGGGATTATTACGCTACAATGAGCAGTTCTTC.

The chain uses TRBV5-5 and TRBJ2-7; TRBD2 is a possible D gene (6 bases). This CDR3 contains 15 residues. Germline CDR1 and CDR2: SGHKS and YYEKEE (reference sequence). The V gene lost 2 bases and the J gene lost 1 base, with 13 bases spanning the gap. The CDR3 reads CASSLRLALSYEQYF. As DNA, the CDR3 is TGTGCCAGCAGCTTAAGGCTAGCGCTTTCCTACGAGCAGTACTTC.

V and J are TRBV4-2 and TRBJ2-6; possible D gene TRBD1, 6 bases. The CDR3 extends over 18 amino acids. The germline V and J ends were trimmed by 0 bases and 2 bases, with 14 bases remaining between them. Germline V gene lookup returns CDR1 LGHNA and CDR2 YNFKEQ. The CDR3 nucleotides read TGTGCCAGCAGCCAAGACGACAGGCCCTTGGCTGGGGCCAACGTCCTGACTTTC. It translates to CASSQDDRPLAGANVLTF.

The chain recombines TRBV19 with TRBJ2-1, with 8 bases fitting TRBD2. V dropped 3 bases and J dropped 8; count of bases not matched to a gene: 6. Germline lookup yields CDR1 LNHDA and CDR2 SQIVND (reference sequence). The CDR3 loop spans 14 amino acids. The CDR3 coding sequence is TGTGCCAGTAGTATTCGGGGGGGGACCTATGAGCAGTTCTTC. It specifies CASSIRGGTYEQFF.

The J gene is TRBJ1-6, the V gene TRBV20-1; no clear D. Germline lookup yields CDR1 DFQATT and CDR2 SNEGSKA (reference sequence). The length of the CDR3 is 14 residues. V dropped 3 bases and J dropped 1 base, with 7 bases sitting between them. The CDR3 coding sequence is TGCAGTGCTAGTGGGCAGTCCTATAATTCACCCCTCCACTTT. Protein sequence: CSASGQSYNSPLHF.

Written as DNA, the CDR3 is TGTGCCAGCAGCTTAGGCGGTAGCGGATTCTACAATGAGCAGTTCTTC. Protein product: CASSLGGSGFYNEQFF. The rearrangement links TRBV7-6 to TRBJ2-1, with TRBD2 as a possible D gene (6 bases). Trimming removed 1 base at V and 3 bases at J, with 13 bases between. There are 16 residues in the CDR3. Germline V gene data show CDR1 as SGHVS and CDR2 as FNYEAQ.

CDR3 DNA: TGTGCCAGCAGCCAAGATCCCTTGTCCGGGGAGCTGTTTTTT. Translation gives CASSQDPLSGELFF. The rearrangement links TRBV4-2 to TRBJ2-2; no clear D gene. Germline CDR1 and CDR2: LGHNA and YNFKEQ. Trimming pared 0 bases from V and 6 bases from J, leaving 8 bases between. The CDR3 has 14 amino acids.

A few counts support this clone. This sequence joins TRBV19 and TRBJ1-2; the match to TRBD1 covers 7 bases. J lost 4 bases, V lost 5 bases, and 10 bases had no gene match. Germline V CDR1 and CDR2: LNHDA, SQIVND (reference sequence). The CDR3 loop spans 15 amino acids. CDR3 in DNA: TGTGCCAGTAGTGAATCCGGCAGGGGGTCCTATGGCTACACCTTC. Encoded protein: CASSESGRGSYGYTF.

J is TRBJ1-6 and V is TRBV18; D might be TRBD1 (5 bases). This CDR3 region has 15 residues. CDR1 KGHSH and CDR2 LQKENI come from the germline V gene. V was cut by 6 bases and J by 6 bases, with 15 bases left in between. The chain's CDR3 is CASSSTGGSNSPLHF. CDR3 coding DNA: TGTGCCAGCTCCTCGACCGGGGGGAGTAATTCACCCCTCCACTTT.

The CDR3: CASSQQQGASTDTQYF. The CDR3 DNA reads as TGCGCCAGCAGCCAGCAACAGGGGGCTAGCACAGATACGCAGTATTTT. The chain joins TRBV4-1 to TRBJ2-3; TRBD1 matches at 9 bases. The CDR3 has 16 amino acids. V shed 3 bases and J 0 bases; nucleotides not matched to a gene: 4. The germline V gene encodes CDR1 MGHRA and CDR2 YSYEKL.

The chain recombines TRBV19 with TRBJ2-4; D not certain. CDR1 and CDR2 from the germline V gene are LNHDA and SQIVND (reference sequence). CDR3 length equals 15 residues. V shed 3 bases and J shed 0 bases, with 9 bases lying between them. The CDR3 region is CASSIDSLAKNIQYF. CDR3 sequence (DNA): TGTGCCAGTAGTATCGACTCCCTAGCCAAAAACATTCAGTACTTC. Complete variable domain (other parts from reference TRBV19 and TRBJ2-4): DGGITQSPKYLFRKEGQNVTLSCEQNLNHDAMYWYRQDPGQGLRLIYYSQIVNDFQKGDIAEGYSVSREKKESFPLTVTSAQKNPTAFYLCASSIDSLAKNIQYFGAGTRLSVL.

The CDR3 sequence: CASSVYRDRPYEQYF. The CDR3 DNA is TGTGCCAGCAGCGTATACCGGGACAGACCCTACGAGCAGTACTTC. The gene calls are TRBV7-9 and TRBJ2-7; 7 bases fit TRBD1. Germline CDR1 reads SEHNR; CDR2 reads FQNEAQ (reference sequence). The CDR3 covers 15 residues. V was clipped by 5 bases and J by 2 bases; unmatched bases: 9.

The chain joins TRBV6-1 to TRBJ1-3; D call uncertain. The CDR3 is 16 amino acids. The ends were cut back, 3 bases at V and 0 bases at J, with 12 bases in the middle. The germline V gene has CDR1 MNHNS and CDR2 SASEGT. In nucleotides, the CDR3 is TGTGCCAGCAGTGACCCTGGGAGCAGCTCTGGAAACACCATATATTTT. Translating it yields CASSDPGSSSGNTIYF.

The chain employs TRBV6-5 and TRBJ1-1; a weak D match, TRBD1 (6 bases). The CDR3 consists of 14 residues. Germline V gives CDR1 MNHEY, CDR2 SVGAGI. The V end lost 5 bases, the J end lost 0 bases, and 10 bases lay between the germline ends. CDR3 coding DNA: TGTGCCAGCAGTCCATACAGGGTGAACACTGAAGCTTTCTTT. Translation gives CASSPYRVNTEAFF.

The chain carries TRBV28 and TRBJ1-4; 7 nucleotides align to TRBD1. V trimming: 3 bases; J trimming: 5 bases; junction bases outside the gene matches: 9. The V gene's germline CDR1 is MDHEN and CDR2 SYDVKM. The CDR3 runs 16 residues. CDR3 coding DNA: TGTGCCAGCAGTTTCCCCCCGGGACAGAGGAATGAAAAACTGTTTTTT. The encoded protein is CASSFPPGQRNEKLFF.

V usage is TRBV6-4 and J usage is TRBJ2-1; D ambiguous. Per the germline V gene, CDR1 is MRHNA and CDR2 is SNTAGT. The CDR3 is 15 amino acids. Trimming left V 4 bases short and J 6 bases short, with 16 bases between. The CDR3 DNA sequence: TGTGCCAGCAGTGTCTTCGGTGGTTCTGGCAATGAGCAGTTCTTC. This encodes CASSVFGGSGNEQFF.

Only a few counts were recorded for this clone. The chain combines TRBV29-1 with TRBJ1-1; D is perhaps TRBD1 (5 bases). The germline V gene has CDR1 SQVTM and CDR2 ANQGSEA. The V end lost 4 bases, the J end lost 6 bases, and 15 bases lay between the germline ends. The CDR3 runs 13 residues. The CDR3 protein is CSVVIGGYAEAFF. CDR3 coding DNA: TGCAGCGTTGTCATCGGGGGTTACGCTGAAGCTTTCTTT.

The chain carries TRBV2 and TRBJ2-1, with 10 bases that match TRBD1. Germline trimming cut 6 bases from V and 4 bases from J; bases unmatched to any gene: 6. The CDR3 runs 15 residues. Germline V lookup: CDR1 SNHLY, CDR2 FYNNEI. The CDR3 region has the DNA TGTGCCAGCAGCGTATCGGGACAGGGGTACAATGAGCAGTTCTTC. Encoded protein: CASSVSGQGYNEQFF.

This clone has a handful of counts. V gene TRBV3-1 (or the pseudogene TRBV3-2) combines with J gene TRBJ2-7; TRBD2 agrees at 8 bases. With V trimmed by 6 bases and J by 0 bases, 4 bases remained unmatched. CDR3 length: 14 amino acids. The germline gives CDR1 LGHDT, CDR2 YNNKEL (reference sequence). The CDR3 region has the DNA TGTGCCAGCAGTTATACTAGCGGCTCCTACGAGCAGTACTTC. The encoded protein is CASSYTSGSYEQYF.

This sequence joins TRBV5-1 and TRBJ2-1; 9 bases are shared with TRBD2. The V gene end was trimmed by 2 bases and the J gene end by 3 bases; junction bases not matched to a gene: 3. The CDR3 has 15 amino acids. Germline lookup yields CDR1 SGHRS and CDR2 YFSETQ. The CDR3 region is CASSLMTSGYNEQFF. CDR3 coding DNA: TGCGCCAGCAGCTTAATGACTAGCGGCTACAATGAGCAGTTCTTC.

The gene calls are TRBV11-2 and TRBJ2-3; 12 bases align to TRBD2. Trimming cost V 0 bases and J 4 bases; bases outside gene matches: 2. CDR1 is SGHAT and CDR2 is FQNNGV in the germline V gene. The CDR3 spans 16 residues. The CDR3: CASSLETSGRPDTQYF. CDR3 nucleotide sequence: TGTGCCAGCAGCTTAGAGACTAGCGGGAGACCAGATACGCAGTATTTT.

The rearrangement uses TRBV10-1 and TRBJ1-1; TRBD1 agrees at 7 bases. Germline-derived CDR1 and CDR2 are WNHNN and SYGVQD (reference sequence). V was pared by 6 bases and J by 1 base, with 8 bases of the junction left unmatched. The CDR3 length is 15 residues. The CDR3 DNA sequence: TGCGCCAGCAGCCTGGGACAGTTCAAGAACACTGAAGCTTTCTTT. Protein: CASSLGQFKNTEAFF.

The chain recombines TRBV7-3 with TRBJ2-1, with 7 bases identical to TRBD2. Germline values: CDR1 SGHTA, CDR2 FQGTGA. V lost 4 bases to trimming and J lost 3 bases; unmatched junction nucleotides: 9. The CDR3 runs 16 residues. The CDR3 DNA is TGTGCCAGCAGCTCCAGGGCGGGGGAGGGCTACAATGAGCAGTTCTTC. Its protein is CASSSRAGEGYNEQFF.